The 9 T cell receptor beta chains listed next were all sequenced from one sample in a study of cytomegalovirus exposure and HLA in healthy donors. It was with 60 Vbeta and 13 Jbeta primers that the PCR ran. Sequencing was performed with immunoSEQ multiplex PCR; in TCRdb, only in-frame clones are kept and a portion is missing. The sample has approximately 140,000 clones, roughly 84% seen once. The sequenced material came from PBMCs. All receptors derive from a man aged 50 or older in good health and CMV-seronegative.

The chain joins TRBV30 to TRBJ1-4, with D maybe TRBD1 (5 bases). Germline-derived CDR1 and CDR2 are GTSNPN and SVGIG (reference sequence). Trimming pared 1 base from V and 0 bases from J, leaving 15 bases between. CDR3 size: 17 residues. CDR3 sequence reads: CAWSGGRTKSTNEKLFF. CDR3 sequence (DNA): TGTGCCTGGAGTGGGGGACGGACTAAGTCAACTAATGAAAAACTGTTTTTT.

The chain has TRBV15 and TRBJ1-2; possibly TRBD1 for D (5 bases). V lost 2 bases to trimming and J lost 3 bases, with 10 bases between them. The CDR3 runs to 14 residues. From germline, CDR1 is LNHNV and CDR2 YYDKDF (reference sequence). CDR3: CATSRNLGDYGYTF. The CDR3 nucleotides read TGTGCCACCAGCAGAAATCTAGGGGACTATGGCTACACCTTC.

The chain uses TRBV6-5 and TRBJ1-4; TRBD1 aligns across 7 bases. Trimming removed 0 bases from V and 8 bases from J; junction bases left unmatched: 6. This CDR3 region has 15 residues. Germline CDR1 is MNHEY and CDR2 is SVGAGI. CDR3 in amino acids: CASSYSGQGEEKLFF. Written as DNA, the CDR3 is TGTGCCAGCAGTTACTCGGGGCAGGGGGAGGAAAAACTGTTTTTT.

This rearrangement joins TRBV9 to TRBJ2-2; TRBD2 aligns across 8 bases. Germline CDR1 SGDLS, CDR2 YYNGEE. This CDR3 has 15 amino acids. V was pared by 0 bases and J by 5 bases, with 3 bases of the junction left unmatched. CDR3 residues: CASSVDLAGTGELFF. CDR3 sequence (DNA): TGTGCCAGCAGCGTAGACTTAGCGGGGACCGGGGAGCTGTTTTTT.

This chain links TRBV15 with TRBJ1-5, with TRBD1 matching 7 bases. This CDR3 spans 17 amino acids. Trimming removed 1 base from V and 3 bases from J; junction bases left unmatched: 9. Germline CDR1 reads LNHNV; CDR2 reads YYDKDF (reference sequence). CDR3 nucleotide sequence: TGTGCCACCAGCAGAGGGTATTTGGGACAGTCCAATCAGCCCCAGCATTTT. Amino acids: CATSRGYLGQSNQPQHF.

CDR3 residues: CASRAWAGTGYTGELFF. CDR3 bases: TGTGCCAGTAGGGCTTGGGCCGGGACAGGGTACACCGGGGAGCTGTTTTTT. The genes are TRBV19 and TRBJ2-2; 9 bases are shared with TRBD1. CDR1 is LNHDA and CDR2 is SQIVND in the germline V gene (reference sequence). The trim removed 6 bases at V and 3 bases at J, leaving 11 bases unmatched. This CDR3 region has 17 residues.

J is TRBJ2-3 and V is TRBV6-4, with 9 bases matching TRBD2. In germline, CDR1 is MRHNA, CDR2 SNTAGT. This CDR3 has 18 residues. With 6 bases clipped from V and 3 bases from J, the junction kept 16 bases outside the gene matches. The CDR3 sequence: CASRGFPLSGGGTDTQYF. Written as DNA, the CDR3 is TGTGCCAGCAGGGGGTTCCCACTTAGCGGGGGCGGGACAGATACGCAGTATTTT.

This CDR3 is CASSSRFRETQYF. Here the CDR3 DNA reads TGTGCCAGCAGCTCCAGGTTCCGAGAGACCCAGTACTTC. J is TRBJ2-5 and V is TRBV11-2; D remains ambiguous. The CDR3 extends over 13 amino acids. V gave up 4 bases and J gave up 4 bases, with 10 bases separating them. Germline CDR1 and CDR2: SGHAT and FQNNGV.

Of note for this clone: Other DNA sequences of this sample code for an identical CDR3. The CDR3 nucleotides are TGCGCCAGCTCGGACAGGGTCGGCGGGGACACCATATATTTT. This sequence encodes CASSDRVGGDTIYF. This chain uses TRBV4-3 with TRBJ1-3; 8 bases align to TRBD1. Looked up from germline, CDR1 is LGHNA and CDR2 is YSLEER. The length of the CDR3 is 14 residues. The ends lost 8 bases at V and 8 bases at J; junction bases unmatched: 11.